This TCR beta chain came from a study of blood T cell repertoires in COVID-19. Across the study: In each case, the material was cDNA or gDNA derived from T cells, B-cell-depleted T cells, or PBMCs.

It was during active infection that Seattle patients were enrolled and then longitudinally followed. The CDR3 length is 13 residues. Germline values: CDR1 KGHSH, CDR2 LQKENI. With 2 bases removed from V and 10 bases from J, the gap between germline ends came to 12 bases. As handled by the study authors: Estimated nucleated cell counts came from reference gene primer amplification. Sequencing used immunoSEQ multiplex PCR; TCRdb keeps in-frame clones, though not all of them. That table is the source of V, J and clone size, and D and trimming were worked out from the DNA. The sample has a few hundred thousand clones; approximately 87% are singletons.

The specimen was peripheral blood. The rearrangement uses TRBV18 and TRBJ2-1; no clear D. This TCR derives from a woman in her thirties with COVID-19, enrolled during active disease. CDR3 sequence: CASSPTPTSEQFF. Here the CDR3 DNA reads TGTGCCAGCTCACCAACACCGACTTCCGAGCAGTTCTTC.